The 16 T cell receptor beta chains listed next were all sequenced from one sample in a study of T cell responses to AZD1222 COVID-19 vaccine. Data came from immunoSEQ multiplex PCR; TCRdb stores just in-frame clones and leaves some out. The data show under 130,000 clones, 70% to 90% seen once. The source was peripheral blood, collected 28 days after the second AZD1222 dose. The receptors shown here come from an adult who received the AZD1222 COVID-19 vaccine.

Judged by abundance, this clone is medium-sized (0.01 to 0.1%). This chain uses TRBV6-4 with TRBJ2-2, with D tentatively TRBD1 or TRBD2 (5 bases each). The CDR3 extends over 14 amino acids. V dropped 2 bases and J dropped 5 bases, with 9 bases sitting between them. CDR1 is MRHNA and CDR2 is SNTAGT in the germline V gene. The CDR3 reads CASSDGGDTGELFF. For the CDR3, the DNA is TGTGCCAGCAGTGACGGGGGAGATACCGGGGAGCTGTTTTTT.

The V and J genes are TRBV28 and TRBJ2-1, with 8 bases lining up with TRBD2. The junction had 17 bases not matched to a gene; V was cut back by 3 bases and J by 4 bases. CDR1 MDHEN and CDR2 SYDVKM come from the germline V gene. The CDR3 has 19 residues. DNA of the CDR3: TGTGCCAGCAGTTTTTTCCGGAGGTCCGGGACTAGTCAATACAATGAGCAGTTCTTC. Its translation is CASSFFRRSGTSQYNEQFF.

V usage is TRBV29-1 and J usage is TRBJ1-3; 9 bases are shared with TRBD1. Losses at the gene ends were 4 bases for V and 0 bases for J; bases not matched to a gene: 1. Germline loops: CDR1 SQVTM, CDR2 ANQGSEA. This CDR3 contains 14 residues. The DNA for the CDR3 is TGCAGCGTTGGGGACAGGGTCTCTGGAAACACCATATATTTT. Translation gives CSVGDRVSGNTIYF.

The V call is TRBV2, the J call TRBJ2-1, with 7 positions matching TRBD1. The germline gives CDR1 SNHLY, CDR2 FYNNEI. Trimming took 4 bases from V and 0 from J; bases not matched to a gene: 15. The CDR3 sequence is 19 residues long. CDR3 sequence: CASSGQGRQRISSYNEQFF. The CDR3 bases are TGTGCCAGCAGTGGACAGGGCAGGCAGCGTATTTCCTCCTACAATGAGCAGTTCTTC.

The chain carries TRBV25-1 and TRBJ2-3; 12 nucleotides line up with TRBD2. The CDR3 runs 17 residues. Germline V CDR1 and CDR2: MGHDK, SYGVNS. V gave up 4 bases and J gave up 2 bases; unmatched junction bases: 7. CDR3 nucleotides: TGTGCCAGCAGTGTCATGACTAGCGGGAGTTCCACAGATACGCAGTATTTT. Translation: CASSVMTSGSSTDTQYF.

The genes are TRBV6-6 and TRBJ2-5; possible D gene TRBD1, 6 bases. The V gene's germline CDR1 is MNHNY and CDR2 SVGAGI (reference sequence). Trimming left V 2 bases short and J 4 bases short, with 17 bases between. This CDR3 is 16 amino acids long. In DNA, the CDR3 is TGTGCCAGCAGTTACGCACAGGGCCAACTGTCAGAGACCCAGTACTTC. The encoded protein is CASSYAQGQLSETQYF.

The chain is built from TRBV20-1 and TRBJ2-1; D is undetermined. This CDR3 has 15 amino acids. Trimming shortened V by 3 bases and J by 6 bases, and 18 bases separated the two germline ends. CDR1 is DFQATT, CDR2 SNEGSKA, per germline (reference sequence). The CDR3 here is CSASLRRFNANEQFF. The DNA for the CDR3 is TGCAGTGCTAGTCTACGGCGGTTTAACGCCAATGAGCAGTTCTTC.

This sequence joins TRBV30 and TRBJ1-4, with 7 bases aligning to TRBD1. CDR3 size: 14 residues. V shed 0 bases and J 7 bases; nucleotides not matched to a gene: 5. CDR1 and CDR2 (germline): GTSNPN, SVGIG (reference sequence). The CDR3 bases are TGTGCCTGGAGTGTACAAGGGGGCTCTGAAAAACTGTTTTTT. It specifies CAWSVQGGSEKLFF.

The J gene is TRBJ1-2, the V gene TRBV5-1; 7 nucleotides line up with TRBD1. The germline CDR1 and CDR2 sequences are SGHRS and YFSETQ. V was pared by 0 bases and J by 4 bases, with 6 bases of the junction left unmatched. This CDR3 contains 15 residues. The CDR3 nucleotides read TGCGCCAGCAGCTTGGAAAGGGGGCGTTTCTATGGCTACACCTTC. Translated: CASSLERGRFYGYTF.

V is TRBV27 and J is TRBJ1-1, with no clear D. The V gene's germline CDR1 is MNHEY and CDR2 SMNVEV (reference sequence). The CDR3 is 14 amino acids. V shed 0 bases and J shed 1 base, with 6 bases lying between them. The CDR3 nucleotides are TGTGCCAGCAGTTTATCGGTCAGGAACACTGAAGCTTTCTTT. It encodes CASSLSVRNTEAFF.

J is TRBJ1-1 and V is TRBV4-3; D not resolved. The V and J ends lost 1 base and 1 base respectively, with 10 bases between them. The CDR3 runs 15 residues. Germline CDR1 reads LGHNA; CDR2 reads YSLEER. The CDR3 DNA sequence: TGCGCCAGCAGCCAAGTATTCGGGGAGAACACTGAAGCTTTCTTT. Amino acid sequence: CASSQVFGENTEAFF.

The chain combines TRBV7-8 with TRBJ1-2; unclear D gene. Trimming pared 1 base from V and 2 bases from J, leaving 11 bases between. The CDR3 extends over 15 amino acids. CDR1 is SGHVS, CDR2 FQNEAQ, per germline. The CDR3 region has the DNA TGTGCCAGCAGCTTAGGTCCGGAGCTCAACTATGGCTACACCTTC. Amino acids: CASSLGPELNYGYTF.

The genes are TRBV5-1 and TRBJ2-3; unclear D gene. Trimming removed 2 bases at V and 4 bases at J, with 8 bases between. The germline gives CDR1 SGHRS, CDR2 YFSETQ. The CDR3 sequence is 13 residues long. CDR3: CASSFYSADTQYF. Written as DNA, the CDR3 is TGCGCCAGCAGCTTTTACTCCGCAGATACGCAGTATTTT.

The rearrangement joins TRBV4-1 to TRBJ2-5; TRBD2 is a possible D gene (6 bases). V shed 5 bases and J shed 0 bases, with 16 bases lying between them. The CDR3 contains 16 residues. CDR1 and CDR2 from the germline V gene are MGHRA and YSYEKL. In DNA form, the CDR3 reads TGCGCCAGCAGCTCTCTGGGGAGGCGTGACCAAGAGACCCAGTACTTC. Protein sequence: CASSSLGRRDQETQYF.

The chain recombines TRBV29-1 with TRBJ1-2; maybe TRBD1 (6 bases). The CDR3 consists of 12 residues. V gave up 8 bases and J gave up 6 bases, with 16 bases separating them. CDR1 is SQVTM and CDR2 is ANQGSEA in the germline V gene. This chain's CDR3 is CSLNGGLDGYTF. The DNA for the CDR3 is TGCAGCCTGAATGGGGGGCTCGATGGCTACACCTTC.

V gene TRBV5-1 combines with J gene TRBJ1-2; 12 bases match TRBD1. Per germline, CDR1 SGHRS and CDR2 YFSETQ. J gave up 4 bases and V 3 bases, and 4 bases lay outside the gene matches. The CDR3 is 15 residues long. The CDR3 loop is CASSWGQGAVYGYTF. The CDR3 nucleotides are TGCGCCAGCAGCTGGGGACAGGGGGCCGTCTATGGCTACACCTTC.